Here is one TCR beta chain with its context. The protocol was immunoSEQ multiplex PCR, while the TCRdb copy is restricted to in-frame clones and leaves out a portion. The sample has some 60,000 clones, just over 90% seen once. This entry is derived from a study of T cell changes during pregnancy in multiple sclerosis. The V and J ends lost 5 bases and 0 bases respectively, with 4 bases between them. The CDR3 is 13 residues long. Germline V gene lookup returns CDR1 SEHNR and CDR2 FQNEAQ (reference sequence). This sequence joins TRBV7-9 and TRBJ2-2; no clear D. This receptor was taken from a female donor with multiple sclerosis, enrolled in a pregnancy study. This specimen consisted of peripheral blood, obtained after pregnancy. CDR3 in DNA: TGTGCCAGCAGCCGGTCGAACACCGGGGAGCTGTTTTTT. Encoded protein: CASSRSNTGELFF.